The rows below give T cell receptor beta chains drawn from one sample of a study of graft-versus-host responses after intestinal transplantation. Their specific antigens are unknown. The data were produced by immunoSEQ multiplex PCR, yet TCRdb's version contains in-frame clones alone and is incomplete. The sample holds about 90,000 clones, roughly 90% seen once. Material: unstimulated CD4+ T cells sorted from spleen or lymph node cells, obtained before intestinal transplant. All receptors come from a human donor who received an intestinal transplant. CDR3s include the opening cysteine and the closing phenylalanine or tryptophan. The D gene is left open where the match is weak. A clone size is listed for some rows: how often the clone was seen (once, few, many), or a class if it is expanded.

TRBD2 | 15 | NA | TRBJ2-7 | TRBV9 | TGTGCCAGCAGCGGTAGTGGAGGGAGGGCCTACGAGCAGTACTTC | CASSGSGGRAYEQYF
NA | 16 | few | TRBJ2-7 | TRBV21-1 | TGTGCCAGCAGCCCCCTAGGACAGGGGAGGGCCTACGAGCAGTACTTC | CASSPLGQGRAYEQYF
NA | 14 | NA | TRBJ1-1 | TRBV7-3 | TGTGCCAGCAGCTTAATGGGGGGGAACACTGAAGCTTTCTTT | CASSLMGGNTEAFF
TRBD2 | 14 | few | TRBJ2-7 | TRBV6-1 | TGTGCCAGCAGTCGGACTAGGCGAGCCTACGAGCAGTACTTC | CASSRTRRAYEQYF
NA | 15 | once | TRBJ2-3 | TRBV6-5 | TGTGCCAGCAGTCGAACAGGGACTTCCACAGATACGCAGTATTTT | CASSRTGTSTDTQYF
NA | 14 | NA | TRBJ1-5 | TRBV30 | TGTGCCTGGAGCTTGTGGACGGGCAATCAGCCCCAGCATTTT | CAWSLWTGNQPQHF
NA | 14 | NA | TRBJ2-4 | TRBV5-1 | TGCGCCAGCAGCTTTAGCCTCGGGACAAGCATTCAGTACTTC | CASSFSLGTSIQYF
TRBD1 | 15 | NA | TRBJ1-2 | TRBV19 | TGTGCCAGTACCCCGGACAGGGGGCACTTGGATGGCTACACCTTC | CASTPDRGHLDGYTF
NA | 12 | NA | TRBJ2-7 | TRBV5-1 | TGCGCCAGCAGAAGGGACAAATACGAGCAGTACTTC | CASRRDKYEQYF
NA | 12 | NA | TRBJ2-7 | TRBV5-4 | TGTGCCAGCAGCCGGGACTCGAGGGAGCAGTACTTC | CASSRDSREQYF
NA | 14 | NA | TRBJ2-1 | TRBV28 | TGTGCCAGCGTAGCACTTAAGAGATGGGATGAGCAGTTCTTC | CASVALKRWDEQFF
NA | 18 | NA | TRBJ1-2 | TRBV5-1 | TGCGCCAGCAGCCGTTCCTCGGGCTCATCCCCTGCTAACTATGGCTACACCTTC | CASSRSSGSSPANYGYTF
NA | 13 | NA | TRBJ2-7 | TRBV30 | TGTGCCTGGAGTTCTCGCGGGACAAACGAGCAGTACTTC | CAWSSRGTNEQYF
NA | 14 | NA | TRBJ1-4 | TRBV30 | TGTGCCTGGAGTGCCCAGGGTGCACTAAAAAAACTGTTTTTT | CAWSAQGALKKLFF
NA | 13 | NA | TRBJ2-3 | TRBV5-1 | TGCGCCAGCAGCACCTTAGGCCCAGATACGCAGTATTTT | CASSTLGPDTQYF
NA | 19 | NA | TRBJ1-2 | TRBV4-1 | TGCGCCAGCAGCCACCCCCAGGCGGCAGTCACTTCGACTAACTATGGCTACACCTTC | CASSHPQAAVTSTNYGYTF
TRBD1 | 17 | NA | TRBJ2-2 | TRBV2 | TGTGCCAGCAGGTCCCGGGACAGGGGCATAATCACCGGGGAGCTGTTTTTT | CASRSRDRGIITGELFF
NA | 15 | NA | TRBJ1-1 | TRBV2 | TGTGCCAGCAGTGAAGAGTCGGATACCTACACTGAAGCTTTCTTT | CASSEESDTYTEAFF
TRBD2 | 16 | NA | TRBJ2-1 | TRBV4-2 | TGTGCCAGCAGCCGGACAGCGGGAGTTGAGGCCAATGAGCAGTTCTTC | CASSRTAGVEANEQFF
NA | 13 | NA | TRBJ1-2 | TRBV6-1 | TGTGCCAGCAGCCTCAGGGTAGGTTACGGCTACACCTTC | CASSLRVGYGYTF
NA | 17 | NA | TRBJ2-2 | TRBV5-4 | TGTGCCAGCAGCTTGGGAACAGGAAACACGAACACCGGGGAGCTGTTTTTT | CASSLGTGNTNTGELFF
TRBD1 | 14 | once | TRBJ1-2 | TRBV25-1 | TGTGCCAGCAGTGCCCGAGGGGGCTTGGGTGGCTACACCTTC | CASSARGGLGGYTF
NA | 14 | NA | TRBJ1-6 | TRBV18 | TGTGCCAGCTCACCACCAGACCCCAATTCACCCCTCCACTTT | CASSPPDPNSPLHF
TRBD1 | 16 | NA | TRBJ2-7 | TRBV11-2 | TGTGCCAGCAGCTTCCGGGACAGGGGGTTTTACGTCTGGCAGTACTTC | CASSFRDRGFYVWQYF
NA | 18 | NA | TRBJ1-4 | TRBV5-1 | TGCGCCAGCAGCCGCGGGGGGGGAGGACCCGAAATTAATGAAAAACTGTTTTTT | CASSRGGGGPEINEKLFF
NA | 14 | few | TRBJ1-1 | TRBV6-6 | TGTGCCAGCAGTTACTCCGGGGGGAACACTGAAGCTTTCTTT | CASSYSGGNTEAFF
NA | 15 | NA | TRBJ1-2 | TRBV25-1 | TGTGCCAGCAGTGAACCGAAAGGGGCGCAGGATGGCTACACCTTC | CASSEPKGAQDGYTF
NA | 14 | NA | TRBJ2-2 | TRBV19 | TGTGCCAGTAGTATAACTGAGCCTACCGGGGAGCTGTTTTTT | CASSITEPTGELFF
NA | 15 | few | TRBJ2-7 | TRBV28 | TGTGCCAGCAGTTCTATCACCGGGAACCTCTACGAGCAGTACTTC | CASSSITGNLYEQYF
NA | 16 | NA | TRBJ2-2 | TRBV5-6 | TGTGCCAGCACCCTTGGATGGGGAGAGAACACCGGGGAGCTGTTTTTT | CASTLGWGENTGELFF
NA | 16 | once | TRBJ1-2 | TRBV19 | TGTGCCAGTAGTATAAGCCGGGACGGATACTCCTATGGCTACACCTTC | CASSISRDGYSYGYTF
NA | 13 | NA | TRBJ1-1 | TRBV30 | NA | CAWSVWGQGATFF
NA | 15 | NA | TRBJ1-2 | TRBV28 | TGTGCCAGCAGAATAGGATCGGGACCTAACTATGGCTACACCTTC | CASRIGSGPNYGYTF
NA | 15 | NA | TRBJ2-2 | TRBV10-1 | TGCGCCAGCAGTGAAGGTCTAGGGATCACCGGGGAGCTGTTTTTT | CASSEGLGITGELFF
TRBD2 | 18 | once | TRBJ2-2 | TRBV4-2 | TGTGCCAGCAGCCCAGGCCCATCGGGGGGGGCGGGGACCGGGGAGCTGTTTTTT | CASSPGPSGGAGTGELFF
TRBD1 | 15 | once | TRBJ1-1 | TRBV7-8 | TGTGCCAGCAGCCGGGGTTCAGGGGGTATCACTGAAGCTTTCTTT | CASSRGSGGITEAFF
TRBD2 | 16 | NA | TRBJ2-1 | TRBV4-1 | TGCGCCAGCAGCCAAGAGCGGGGGGGGAGGTACAATGAGCAGTTCTTC | CASSQERGGRYNEQFF
TRBD1 | 15 | few | TRBJ1-3 | TRBV7-9 | TGTGCCAGCAGCTTTCCGACAGGGGACGGAAACACCATATATTTT | CASSFPTGDGNTIYF
NA | 16 | NA | TRBJ2-7 | TRBV19 | TGTGCCAGTAGTAGCGGAGGGTCAGTGTATCTCGACGAGCAGTACTTC | CASSSGGSVYLDEQYF
NA | 15 | NA | TRBJ2-7 | TRBV18 | TGTGCCAGCTCACCACCCGGACGGAGCTCCTACGAGCAGTACTTC | CASSPPGRSSYEQYF
TRBD1 | 16 | once | TRBJ1-5 | TRBV6-5 | TGTGCCAGCAGTTCGACAGGGGCATCTGCGAATCAGCCCCAGCATTTT | CASSSTGASANQPQHF
TRBD1 | 16 | NA | TRBJ1-1 | TRBV28 | TGTGCCAGCAGTTCTCCCAGGGGGACCGGGGACACTGAAGCTTTCTTT | CASSSPRGTGDTEAFF
NA | 11 | once | TRBJ1-1 | TRBV9 | TGTGCCAGCAGCGACCCACCTGAAGCTTTCTTT | CASSDPPEAFF
NA | 14 | NA | TRBJ2-2 | TRBV2 | TGTGCCAGCAGTACAGACTCTTCTACCGGGGAGCTGTTTTTT | CASSTDSSTGELFF
TRBD1 | 15 | NA | TRBJ1-3 | TRBV7-9 | TGTGCCAGCAGCTTAGCGGAGACAGGGGGAAACACCATATATTTT | CASSLAETGGNTIYF
TRBD2 | 14 | NA | TRBJ2-7 | TRBV6-6 | TGTGCCAGCAGTCATCGGACTAGCGGCTACGAGCAGTACTTC | CASSHRTSGYEQYF
NA | 16 | NA | TRBJ2-3 | TRBV4-1 | TGCGCCAGCAGCCTACAGGGGGGGAGTTACACAGATACGCAGTATTTT | CASSLQGGSYTDTQYF
NA | 16 | NA | TRBJ2-7 | TRBV5-4 | TGTGCCAGCAGCTTGGGTGCGGGAAGGTCCTCCTACGAGCAGTACTTC | CASSLGAGRSSYEQYF
NA | 13 | NA | TRBJ1-1 | TRBV7-2 | TGTGCCAGCAGCTTGCGTCGGAGGACTGAAGCTTTCTTT | CASSLRRRTEAFF
NA | 14 | NA | TRBJ1-1 | TRBV6-4 | TGTGCCAGCAGTGACTCGATTAGAGGCACTGAAGCTTTCTTT | CASSDSIRGTEAFF
TRBD1 | 14 | NA | TRBJ2-7 | TRBV18 | TGTGCCAGCTCACCAGTGACAGGGGACAGCGAGCAGTACTTC | CASSPVTGDSEQYF
TRBD2 | 18 | NA | TRBJ2-5 | TRBV18 | TGTGCCAGCTCACCACCGCTAGCGGGAGCGCTAATCCAAGAGACCCAGTACTTC | CASSPPLAGALIQETQYF
NA | 14 | NA | TRBJ2-3 | TRBV7-6 | TGTGCCAGCAGCTTACCCGACTTGACAGATACGCAGTATTTT | CASSLPDLTDTQYF
TRBD1 | 15 | NA | TRBJ1-5 | TRBV28 | TGTGCCAGCGTCCTGCAGGGGGCTGGCAATCAGCCCCAGCATTTT | CASVLQGAGNQPQHF